Below are 18 T cell receptor beta chains sequenced from a single sample in a study of blood T cell repertoires in COVID-19. Some clones are missing from TCRdb's copy, which holds only in-frame ones; the method was immunoSEQ multiplex PCR. The sample has more than 250,000 clones, more than 70% seen once; the top ten hold around 1.6%. Material for sequencing was peripheral blood. These receptors all stem from a woman aged 45-65 years with acute or convalescent COVID-19.

The chain recombines TRBV6-5 with TRBJ2-7; D perhaps matches TRBD2 (7 bases). The CDR3 is made up of 13 amino acids. Per germline, CDR1 MNHEY and CDR2 SVGAGI. Trimming took off 2 bases at V and 12 bases at J, with 17 bases between the two ends. The chain's CDR3 is CASSYTRGGLGYF. CDR3 in DNA: TGTGCCAGCAGTTACACCCGCGGGGGCTTGGGGTACTTC.

The rearrangement joins TRBV15 to TRBJ2-7; 10 positions match TRBD1. The V gene's germline CDR1 is LNHNV and CDR2 YYDKDF (reference sequence). The CDR3 length is 15 residues. V lost 1 base, J lost 4 bases, and 4 bases stayed unmatched. CDR3 DNA: TGTGCCACCAGCAGAGGGGACAGGGGAAAGTACGAGCAGTACTTC. Protein: CATSRGDRGKYEQYF.

The chain uses TRBV24-1 and TRBJ1-1; maybe TRBD1 (6 bases). Trimming removed 5 bases from V and 1 base from J, with 7 bases in between. Germline lookup yields CDR1 KGHDR and CDR2 SFDVKD. The CDR3 covers 13 residues. This CDR3 is CATSGGQNTEAFF. In nucleotides, the CDR3 is TGTGCCACCAGTGGGGGGCAGAACACTGAAGCTTTCTTT.

Regarding this clone: Distinct nucleotide sequences in the sample also encode this CDR3. The chain uses TRBV7-3 and TRBJ1-1; tentative D call: TRBD1 (6 bases). Germline CDR1 SGHTA, CDR2 FQGTGA. This CDR3 contains 13 residues. Trimming stripped 6 bases from V and 2 bases from J, with 10 bases between. The CDR3 sequence: CASSLQGNTEAFF. For the CDR3, the DNA is TGTGCCAGCAGTCTACAGGGAAACACTGAAGCTTTCTTT.

This chain uses TRBV23-1 with TRBJ1-1; D is unresolved. TRBV23-1 is recorded as an ORF, its role being uncertain. The CDR3 runs 14 residues. Trimming took 3 bases from V and 2 from J, leaving 10 bases between them. The CDR3 is CASSHPTANTEAFF. Written as DNA, the CDR3 is TGCGCCAGCAGTCACCCTACAGCCAACACTGAAGCTTTCTTT.

This rearrangement joins TRBV7-9 to TRBJ1-1, with a weak D call TRBD1 (6 bases). The germline CDR1 and CDR2 sequences are SEHNR and FQNEAQ (reference sequence). The V end was cut by 5 bases, the J end by 0 bases, with 10 bases between. CDR3 length equals 14 residues. Here the CDR3 DNA reads TGTGCCAGCAGCGTCGGGACATTGAACACTGAAGCTTTCTTT. Translating gives CASSVGTLNTEAFF.

The CDR3 coding sequence is TGTGCCAGCAGCTTGGCGGGTAGCTCCTACGAGCAGTACTTC. Protein sequence: CASSLAGSSYEQYF. The rearrangement uses TRBV5-4 and TRBJ2-7, with D unclear. The CDR3 length is 14 residues. V lost 0 bases, J lost 0 bases, and 7 bases lay in between. Germline V gives CDR1 SGHNT, CDR2 YYREEE (reference sequence). The entire variable domain, with the rest obtained from reference TRBV5-4 and TRBJ2-7, is as follows: ETGVTQSPTHLIKTRGQQVTLRCSSQSGHNTVSWYQQALGQGPQFIFQYYREEENGRGNFPPRFSGLQFPNYSSELNVNALELDDSALYLCASSLAGSSYEQYFGPGTRLTVT.

The rearrangement uses TRBV5-6 and TRBJ2-7; D is unresolved. Germline CDR1 is SGHDT and CDR2 is YYEEEE. Trimming removed 1 base from V and 8 bases from J, with 16 bases in between. The CDR3 totals 14 residues. The CDR3 DNA reads as TGTGCCAGCAGCTTGAGATCAGGTAATCGTAAGCAGTACTTC. Amino acids: CASSLRSGNRKQYF. Drawing the rest from reference TRBV5-6 and TRBJ2-7, the complete variable domain is DAGVTQSPTHLIKTRGQQVTLRCSPKSGHDTVSWYQQALGQGPQFIFQYYEEEERQRGNFPDRFSGHQFPNYSSELNVNALLLGDSALYLCASSLRSGNRKQYFGPGTRLTVT.

CDR3 sequence (DNA): TGTGCCAGCAGCGTAGAACTGGCGGGAGCGGGCACAGATACGCAGTATTTT. It encodes CASSVELAGAGTDTQYF. This sequence joins TRBV9 and TRBJ2-3; TRBD2 agrees at 7 bases. Trimming took 0 bases from V and 1 from J; bases not matched to a gene: 8. The V gene's germline CDR1 is SGDLS and CDR2 YYNGEE. This CDR3 spans 17 amino acids.

J is TRBJ1-4 and V is TRBV19; D remains ambiguous. The CDR3 consists of 15 residues. V dropped 1 base and J dropped 9 bases, with 15 bases sitting between them. CDR1 and CDR2 from the germline V gene are LNHDA and SQIVND (reference sequence). For the CDR3, the DNA is TGTGCCAGTAGTATAGTACCCCTGGGCAATCAAAAACTGTTTTTT. Protein product: CASSIVPLGNQKLFF.

V gene TRBV10-3 combines with J gene TRBJ2-1; TRBD2 is a possible D gene (6 bases). CDR3 length: 11 residues. Germline assignment: CDR1 ENHRY and CDR2 SYGVKD. V was pared by 8 bases and J by 9 bases, with 11 bases between. CDR3 loop: CAIGGLGEQFF. DNA of the CDR3: TGTGCCATCGGGGGACTCGGTGAGCAGTTCTTC.

This clone was counted only a few times. V is TRBV11-2 and J is TRBJ1-2, with D hard to call. The CDR3 extends over 16 amino acids. CDR1 is SGHAT and CDR2 is FQNNGV in the germline V gene. With 6 bases removed from V and 0 bases from J, the gap between germline ends came to 17 bases. The chain's CDR3 is CASRSVRRTANYGYTF. The CDR3 region has the DNA TGTGCCAGCAGATCTGTCCGGAGGACCGCTAACTATGGCTACACCTTC.

The chain is built from TRBV6-5 and TRBJ2-1; weak D call: TRBD2 (6 bases). CDR3 length equals 14 residues. Germline CDR1 and CDR2: MNHEY and SVGAGI. V shed 5 bases and J shed 8 bases, with 16 bases lying between them. The CDR3 is CASSQAGSVYEQFF. The CDR3, as DNA: TGTGCCAGCAGTCAGGCGGGATCGGTCTATGAGCAGTTCTTC.

V is TRBV30 and J is TRBJ2-5, with 11 bases lining up with TRBD2. Germline assignment: CDR1 GTSNPN and CDR2 SVGIG (reference sequence). J lost 4 bases, V lost 8 bases, and 9 bases had no gene match. The CDR3 has 14 residues. The DNA of the CDR3 is TGTGCCCAGAAGGTAGCGGGAGGGCCAGAGACCCAGTACTTC. Protein product: CAQKVAGGPETQYF.

The chain joins TRBV10-3 to TRBJ1-5; 7 bases fit TRBD1. From germline, CDR1 is ENHRY and CDR2 SYGVKD. The CDR3 contains 13 residues. V was pared by 6 bases and J by 3 bases, with 2 bases of the junction left unmatched. The CDR3 DNA reads as TGTGCCATCAGAGGACAGGACAATCAGCCCCAGCATTTT. This encodes CAIRGQDNQPQHF.

The chain carries TRBV28 and TRBJ2-3, with D uncertain. The ends were cut back, 6 bases at V and 6 bases at J, with 10 bases in the middle. Per the germline V gene, CDR1 is MDHEN and CDR2 is SYDVKM. This CDR3 contains 12 residues. The CDR3: CASSWLRDTQYF. The CDR3 nucleotides are TGTGCCAGCAGCTGGCTCAGGGATACGCAGTATTTT.

The V gene is TRBV5-1, the J gene TRBJ2-7, with 8 bases that match TRBD2. CDR1 SGHRS and CDR2 YFSETQ come from the germline V gene. Trimming took 2 bases from V and 4 from J; bases not matched to a gene: 5. There are 14 residues in the CDR3. CDR3 bases: TGCGCCAGCAGCTTAGCGGGAGATCCATACGAGCAGTACTTC. Amino acids: CASSLAGDPYEQYF.

This clone was detected a few times. The chain employs TRBV11-2 and TRBJ2-2; possibly TRBD2 for D (5 bases). The CDR3 loop spans 17 amino acids. V gave up 5 bases and J gave up 1 base, with 17 bases separating them. CDR1 is SGHAT, CDR2 FQNNGV, per germline. The CDR3 bases are TGTGCCAGCAGCCCTAGTAGCGACTTTAGGAACACCGGGGAGCTGTTTTTT. Translation: CASSPSSDFRNTGELFF.